The rows below give T cell receptor beta chains drawn from one sample of a study of shared clonotypes between healthy human individuals. The table came from immunoSEQ multiplex PCR; TCRdb's copy has only in-frame clones and leaves some out. The sample contains about 2 million clones, roughly 95% of which appear only once. Sequencing used naive CD8+ T cells sorted from blood. Receptor source: a man in his late teens or twenties in good health. Both conserved end residues are part of each CDR3. Fields, in order: clone size, D gene, J gene, V gene, CDR3 DNA, CDR3 protein. D genes are given only for firm matches. Where a row states a size, it is once, few, many or the class of an expanded clone; other rows omit it.

clone size: -
D gene: -
J gene: TRBJ1-1
V gene: TRBV25-1
CDR3 DNA: TGTGCCAGCAGTGGGGACCCCTATGAAGCTTTCTTT
CDR3 protein: CASSGDPYEAFF

clone size: -
D gene: -
J gene: TRBJ2-1
V gene: TRBV7-8
CDR3 DNA: TGTGCCAGCAGCCCCCGGACTATTCCCTACAATGAGCAGTTCTTC
CDR3 protein: CASSPRTIPYNEQFF

clone size: -
D gene: -
J gene: TRBJ1-4
V gene: TRBV25-1
CDR3 DNA: TGTGCCAGCAGTGTCCGGGACTTTGCAACTAATGAAAAACTGTTTTTT
CDR3 protein: CASSVRDFATNEKLFF

clone size: -
D gene: TRBD2
J gene: TRBJ2-1
V gene: TRBV10-3
CDR3 DNA: TGTGCCACGTCTTTCGGACTAGCGGGAGCGAGCTCCTACAATGAGCAGTTCTTC
CDR3 protein: CATSFGLAGASSYNEQFF

clone size: -
D gene: TRBD2
J gene: TRBJ2-7
V gene: TRBV10-2
CDR3 DNA: TGCGCCAGCAGTGAGTCCCTAGCGGGAGTCTACGAGCAGTACTTC
CDR3 protein: CASSESLAGVYEQYF

clone size: -
D gene: -
J gene: TRBJ2-1
V gene: TRBV9
CDR3 DNA: TGTGCCAGCAGCCAGGCCGCCTACAATGAGCAGTTCTTC
CDR3 protein: CASSQAAYNEQFF

clone size: -
D gene: -
J gene: TRBJ1-2
V gene: TRBV9
CDR3 DNA: TGTGCCAGCAGCGTAGGTGGGGGCAGCGAGGCTAACTATGGCTACACCTTC
CDR3 protein: CASSVGGGSEANYGYTF

clone size: -
D gene: -
J gene: TRBJ2-1
V gene: TRBV5-6
CDR3 DNA: TGTGCCAGCAGCCTTGACAGTTACAATGAGCAGTTCTTC
CDR3 protein: CASSLDSYNEQFF

clone size: few
D gene: -
J gene: TRBJ1-6
V gene: TRBV2
CDR3 DNA: TGTGCCAGCAGTGATCACTCGCCCCTCCACTTT
CDR3 protein: CASSDHSPLHF

clone size: -
D gene: -
J gene: TRBJ2-7
V gene: TRBV27
CDR3 DNA: TGTGCCAGCAGTTTCTCCAGTGTGTTGGGCTACGAGCAGTACTTC
CDR3 protein: CASSFSSVLGYEQYF

clone size: -
D gene: -
J gene: TRBJ1-1
V gene: TRBV28
CDR3 DNA: TGTGCCAGCAGCTCCCCGTGGGGGAACACTGAAGCTTTCTTT
CDR3 protein: CASSSPWGNTEAFF

clone size: few
D gene: TRBD1
J gene: TRBJ2-1
V gene: TRBV7-3
CDR3 DNA: TGTGCCAGCAGCTTAGGACAGGGGGTTTACAATGAGCAGTTCTTC
CDR3 protein: CASSLGQGVYNEQFF

clone size: -
D gene: -
J gene: TRBJ1-1
V gene: TRBV6-5
CDR3 DNA: TGTGCCAGCACGCCGTGGGGGGGGAACACTGAAGCTTTCTTT
CDR3 protein: CASTPWGGNTEAFF

clone size: -
D gene: TRBD2
J gene: TRBJ2-1
V gene: TRBV7-9
CDR3 DNA: TGTGCCAGCATGGGGGGGAGCTCCTACAATGAGCAGTTCTTC
CDR3 protein: CASMGGSSYNEQFF

clone size: -
D gene: TRBD1
J gene: TRBJ1-2
V gene: TRBV4-1
CDR3 DNA: TGCGCCAGCAGCCAAAGACAGGGGGGCCCTAACTATGGCTACACCTTC
CDR3 protein: CASSQRQGGPNYGYTF

clone size: -
D gene: TRBD1
J gene: TRBJ1-5
V gene: TRBV25-1
CDR3 DNA: TGTGCCAGCAGTCCTGGGGGGAGAGGGGGCCTCGGCAATCAGCCCCAGCATTTT
CDR3 protein: CASSPGGRGGLGNQPQHF

clone size: -
D gene: TRBD1
J gene: TRBJ2-7
V gene: TRBV27
CDR3 DNA: TGTGCCAGCAGTTCGACAGGGGCCTCCTACGAGCAGTACTTC
CDR3 protein: CASSSTGASYEQYF